These 3 T cell receptor beta chains came from one sample sequenced in a study of shared clonotypes between healthy human individuals. Libraries were prepared by immunoSEQ multiplex PCR; TCRdb keeps only in-frame clonotypes and omits some of them. The repertoire holds 950,000 to 1,100,000 clones, with roughly 80% as singletons. The sequenced sample was memory CD4+ T cells sorted from blood. Regarding subset: CD45RA-negative fraction. The receptors originated from a man aged 18 to 29 in good health.

The CDR3 is CASSIGGWNQPQHF. The CDR3 DNA sequence: TGTGCCAGTAGTATAGGGGGGTGGAATCAGCCCCAGCATTTT. The chain joins TRBV19 to TRBJ1-5; maybe TRBD1 (5 bases). This CDR3 is 14 amino acids long. Per germline, CDR1 LNHDA and CDR2 SQIVND (reference sequence). V was cut by 1 base and J by 4 bases, with 8 bases left in between.

This chain connects TRBV10-3 to TRBJ2-5; D not certain. Germline loops: CDR1 ENHRY, CDR2 SYGVKD. The CDR3 contains 12 residues. Deletions cut 2 bases from V and 1 base from J, with 2 bases between. CDR3 loop: CAISEGQETQYF. In nucleotides, the CDR3 is TGTGCCATCAGTGAGGGCCAAGAGACCCAGTACTTC.

The genes are TRBV7-9 and TRBJ2-7; D unclear. The CDR3 is 12 amino acids. Germline-derived CDR1 and CDR2 are SEHNR and FQNEAQ (reference sequence). The V end was cut by 8 bases, the J end by 1 base, with 9 bases between. The chain's CDR3 is CASGGRSYEQYF. In nucleotides, the CDR3 is TGTGCCAGCGGCGGTAGGTCCTACGAGCAGTACTTC.